The clone carrying this TCR beta chain came up many times. The target antigen is unknown. RNA transcripts gave rise to amplified TCR beta CDR3 regions. A first-round RT-PCR of the TCR CDR3 used the HTBI primer set. TCRdb independently ran MiXCR on the multiplex PCR reads; one entry per CDR3 protein. The sample carries about 260,000 distinct CDR3 sequences, approximately 16% recorded once. Ophthalmopathy in the patients scored at least 3 on Clinical Activity Score and at least 4 on NOSPECS grade, lasting under 3 months. In making diagnoses, clinical symptoms, serum thyroxine and TRAb, thyroid ultrasound and orbital computed tomography were all used. The PBMCs studied were ones that came from about 9.9 ml fresh peripheral blood. These data are taken from a study of T cells in Graves' hyperthyroidism and ophthalmopathy. The study's findings and limits: With a median lead of 6.5 months before onset, the model predicted ophthalmopathy.

The clonotype originates from a woman younger than 35 with Graves' ophthalmopathy. Sequences were obtained from blood.

The CDR3 DNA is TGTGCCAGCAGTCCTCAGGTAGTTGGCTATGGCTACACCTTC. This codes for CASSPQVVGYGYTF. V is TRBV28 and J is TRBJ1-2; D is unresolved. Looked up from germline, CDR1 is MDHEN and CDR2 is SYDVKM. The V end lost 5 bases, the J end lost 4 bases, and 14 bases lay between the germline ends. This CDR3 is built from 14 residues.